This entry lists 9 T cell receptor beta chains sequenced from one sample in a study of cytomegalovirus exposure and HLA in healthy donors (dated by TCRdb to the late 2010s). Libraries were built with the immunoSEQ multiplex PCR assay. A mixture of 60 forward primers for TCR Vbeta segments and 13 reverse primers for TCR Jbeta segments was used in the multiplex PCR. The source is immuneACCESS, and TCRdb retained only in-frame sequences with V and J called. Part of the clones is not carried over; for the studies checked, unresolved V genes explain less than half of this, and the remainder is unexplained. The sample records hundreds of thousands of clones, nearly 80% of which are singletons. 1.5% to 2% of the sample goes to the ten largest clones. The sequencing sample was made of PBMCs. The receptor set was obtained from a male donor in good health and CMV-seronegative.

A few counts support this clone. The V call is TRBV18, the J call TRBJ1-5; D unresolved. Germline-derived CDR1 and CDR2 are KGHSH and LQKENI. The CDR3 length is 17 residues. The V gene lost 4 bases and the J gene lost 3 bases, with 19 bases spanning the gap. The CDR3 loop is CASSLLGRDAPNQPQHF. CDR3 bases: TGTGCCAGCTCACTGCTGGGGAGGGATGCCCCCAATCAGCCCCAGCATTTT.

This rearrangement joins TRBV30 to TRBJ1-1; no definite D call. CDR1 and CDR2 from the germline V gene are GTSNPN and SVGIG (reference sequence). Between the trimmed V and J ends, which lost 5 bases and 7 bases, there was a span of 11 bases. The CDR3 has 11 amino acids. CDR3 nucleotide sequence: TGTGCCTGGGAGAGAGGATTTGAAGCTTTCTTT. Amino acids: CAWERGFEAFF.

The J gene is TRBJ1-2, the V gene TRBV7-2; D not certain. Trimming left V 5 bases short and J 5 bases short, with 15 bases between. CDR1 SGHTA and CDR2 FQGNSA come from the germline V gene. This CDR3 comprises 14 residues. In DNA form, the CDR3 reads TGTGCCAGCAGCCTCCTCGACGGGTTATATGGCTACACCTTC. Translating it yields CASSLLDGLYGYTF.

The rearrangement uses TRBV5-1 and TRBJ2-7; 9 bases line up with TRBD1. Trimming removed 1 base from V and 0 bases from J; junction bases left unmatched: 8. The germline V gene encodes CDR1 SGHRS and CDR2 YFSETQ. CDR3 length equals 17 residues. CDR3 region: CASSLTPGQGISYEQYF. CDR3 nucleotide sequence: TGCGCCAGCAGCTTGACACCGGGACAGGGTATCTCCTACGAGCAGTACTTC.

As concerns this clone: The sample holds other DNA sequences that translate to the same CDR3. The V call is TRBV6-1, the J call TRBJ1-2; a weak D match, TRBD1 (6 bases). The germline gives CDR1 MNHNS, CDR2 SASEGT. The CDR3 spans 13 residues. Trimming left V 1 base short and J 5 bases short, with 8 bases between. DNA for the CDR3: TGTGCCAGCAGTGAAGGCACAGGGTATGGCTACACCTTC. It translates to CASSEGTGYGYTF.

V and J are TRBV5-6 and TRBJ1-5; D is unclear. Germline loops: CDR1 SGHDT, CDR2 YYEEEE. The CDR3 has 15 residues. V dropped 1 base and J dropped 2 bases, with 10 bases sitting between them. The CDR3 nucleotides are TGTGCCAGCAGCTTGACGGGAGTAGGCAATCAGCCCCAGCATTTT. It codes for CASSLTGVGNQPQHF.

The rearrangement joins TRBV15 to TRBJ1-3; a weak D match, TRBD1 (6 bases). The V end lost 5 bases, the J end lost 4 bases, and 15 bases lay between the germline ends. Germline loops: CDR1 LNHNV, CDR2 YYDKDF (reference sequence). CDR3 size: 15 residues. For the CDR3, the DNA is TGTGCCACCAGCCCTAAGGCAGGGGCCGGAAACACCATATATTTT. This encodes CATSPKAGAGNTIYF.

V usage is TRBV5-1 and J usage is TRBJ2-7; 9 bases agree with TRBD2. V lost 1 base and J lost 3; bases outside the gene matches: 2. The germline gives CDR1 SGHRS, CDR2 YFSETQ. The length of the CDR3 is 14 residues. This CDR3 is CASSLLAGNYEQYF. The CDR3 nucleotides read TGCGCCAGCAGCTTGCTAGCGGGGAACTACGAGCAGTACTTC.

This clone was seen a handful of times. The chain links TRBV27 to TRBJ2-5; D is undetermined. CDR3 length: 14 amino acids. Germline CDR1 is MNHEY and CDR2 is SMNVEV (reference sequence). Trimming took 6 bases from V and 0 from J, leaving 11 bases between them. CDR3 loop: CASSPFSYQETQYF. CDR3 sequence (DNA): TGTGCCAGCAGCCCCTTCTCGTACCAAGAGACCCAGTACTTC.